This T cell receptor (beta chain) was documented in a study of ipilimumab plus nivolumab after autologous stem cell transplantation. Repertoires were generated with immunoSEQ multiplex PCR, while TCRdb's copy carries only in-frame clones and drops some. This table has approximately 84,000 clones, 65% to 85% appearing once. This clone was seen once. CDR3 length equals 18 residues. Germline CDR1 SGHRS, CDR2 YFSETQ. Trimming shortened V by 0 bases and J by 0 bases, and 13 bases separated the two germline ends. The specimen comprised PBMCs, sampled in a trial of ipilimumab plus nivolumab as post-transplant consolidation. The sequence derives from a male donor with diffuse large B-cell lymphoma. The chain uses TRBV5-1 and TRBJ2-6; D is ambiguous. DNA for the CDR3: TGCGCCAGCAGCTTGGATCTGTCGACGTCCTCTGGGGCCAACGTCCTGACTTTC. Protein sequence: CASSLDLSTSSGANVLTF.